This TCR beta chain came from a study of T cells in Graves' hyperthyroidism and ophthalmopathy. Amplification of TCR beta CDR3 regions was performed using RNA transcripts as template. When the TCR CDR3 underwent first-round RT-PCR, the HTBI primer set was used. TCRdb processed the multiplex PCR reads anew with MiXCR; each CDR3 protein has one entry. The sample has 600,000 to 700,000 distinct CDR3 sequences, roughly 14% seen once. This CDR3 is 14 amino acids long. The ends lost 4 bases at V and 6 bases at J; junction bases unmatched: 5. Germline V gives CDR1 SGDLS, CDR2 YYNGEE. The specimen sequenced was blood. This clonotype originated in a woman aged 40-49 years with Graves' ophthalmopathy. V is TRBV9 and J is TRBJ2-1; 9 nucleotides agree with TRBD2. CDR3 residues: CASSQAGGANEQFF. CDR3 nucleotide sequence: TGTGCCAGCAGCCAAGCGGGAGGCGCCAATGAGCAGTTCTTC.